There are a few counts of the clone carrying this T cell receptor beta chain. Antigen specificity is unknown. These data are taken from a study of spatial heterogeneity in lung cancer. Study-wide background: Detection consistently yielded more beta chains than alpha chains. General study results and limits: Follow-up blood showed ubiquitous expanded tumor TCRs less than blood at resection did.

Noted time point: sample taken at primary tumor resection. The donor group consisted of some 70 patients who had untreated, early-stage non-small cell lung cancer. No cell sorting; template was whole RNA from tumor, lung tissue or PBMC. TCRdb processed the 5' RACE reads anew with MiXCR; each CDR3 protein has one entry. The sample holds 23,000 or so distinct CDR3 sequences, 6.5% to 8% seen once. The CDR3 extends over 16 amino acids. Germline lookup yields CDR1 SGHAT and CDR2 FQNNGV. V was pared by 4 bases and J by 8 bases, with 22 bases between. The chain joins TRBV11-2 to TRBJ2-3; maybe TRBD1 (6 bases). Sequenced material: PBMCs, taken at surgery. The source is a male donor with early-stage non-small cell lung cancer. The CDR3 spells CASSYYREAEALTQYF. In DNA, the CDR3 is TGTGCCAGCAGCTACTACAGGGAAGCGGAAGCTCTTACGCAGTATTTT.